This T cell receptor beta chain is drawn from a study of response to subunit inactivated influenza vaccine. Findings and limits, study-wide: The authors put forward the suggestion that each seasonal influenza vaccination may bring in only a limited number of new T cells.

The CDR3 length is 14 residues. V lost 0 bases to trimming and J lost 5 bases, with 9 bases between them. Germline V lookup: CDR1 LGHDT, CDR2 YNNKEL (reference sequence). TCRdb itself ran the RT-PCR reads through MiXCR, one entry per CDR3 protein. The data contain roughly 570,000 distinct CDR3 sequences, approximately 14% of them singletons. The table lists this clonotype with many counts. The antigen remains undetermined. The V call is TRBV3-1, the J call TRBJ2-3, with a possible D match to TRBD2 (5 bases). This sequence was found in a man aged 50-60 years who received an inactivated influenza vaccine. The sample here was PBMCs from blood, taken roughly 12 days after vaccination. As DNA, the CDR3 is TGTGCCAGCAGCCAAGATTCGGGGATAGATACGCAGTATTTT. This encodes CASSQDSGIDTQYF.